These 27 T cell receptor beta chains were all obtained from the same sample, sequenced in a study of blood T cells in healthy people across ages. A sample-barcoded 5' primer and a J-beta primer mix were used in a second PCR of about 7 to 12 cycles. TCRdb redid the calling of the 5' RACE reads with MiXCR, one entry per CDR3 protein. The table includes approximately 800,000 distinct CDR3 sequences, around a quarter detected once. The same sample was also used in a study of T cells of mothers and their children.

The sequenced material came from blood. Receptors originate from a boy aged 5-17 years in good health.

The chain couples TRBV11-2 to TRBJ2-1; D is unresolved. Germline V gene lookup returns CDR1 SGHAT and CDR2 FQNNGV. The CDR3 sequence is 15 residues long. Trimming pared 3 bases from V and 3 bases from J, leaving 12 bases between. The CDR3 is CASSFLVSDYNEQFF. For the CDR3, the DNA is TGTGCCAGCAGCTTCCTTGTGAGCGACTACAATGAGCAGTTCTTC.

This chain uses TRBV11-1 with TRBJ2-7; TRBD2 agrees at 8 bases. The DNA end lines up better with TRBJ2-1; the J call may be wrong. CDR1 SGHAT and CDR2 FQDESV come from the germline V gene (reference sequence). The CDR3 is made up of 15 amino acids. CDR3 in amino acids: CASSKGLGEVDEQFF. CDR3 DNA sequence: TGTGCCAGCAGCAAGGGACTAGGGGAGGTCGATGAGCAGTTCTTC.

This chain uses TRBV7-9 with TRBJ2-5; tentatively, D is TRBD2 (6 bases). The germline V gene has CDR1 SEHNR and CDR2 FQNEAQ (reference sequence). V was trimmed by 2 bases and J by 2 bases, leaving 12 bases between them. The CDR3 is 15 residues long. The CDR3 sequence is CASSLRAGRQETQYF. The CDR3 DNA reads as TGTGCCAGCAGCTTAAGAGCGGGTCGTCAAGAGACCCAGTACTTC.

This chain links TRBV29-1 with TRBJ2-1; no clear D. The J call may not be correct, given that the DNA end is closer to TRBJ2-7. CDR3 length: 15 residues. Per germline, CDR1 SQVTM and CDR2 ANQGSEA. The CDR3 protein is CSVVLALTESYEQYF. As DNA, the CDR3 is TGCAGCGTTGTCTTGGCGCTTACAGAATCCTACGAGCAGTACTTC.

This chain joins TRBV24-1 and TRBJ2-7; D possibly corresponds to TRBD1 (6 bases). CDR3 length: 17 residues. The V end was cut by 3 bases, the J end by 1 base, with 18 bases between. CDR1 and CDR2 from the germline V gene are KGHDR and SFDVKD. CDR3 sequence (DNA): TGTGCCACCAGTGATGCACAGGGTCCCTCAGGATCCTACGAGCAGTACTTC. Translating gives CATSDAQGPSGSYEQYF.

This clonotype showed up just a few times. This chain connects TRBV28 to TRBJ1-1, with a weak D call TRBD1 (5 bases). CDR3 length: 13 amino acids. CDR1 and CDR2 from the germline V gene are MDHEN and SYDVKM. V lost 5 bases to trimming and J lost 4 bases, with 11 bases between them. The CDR3 region is CASSPSGSTEAFF. CDR3 nucleotides: TGTGCCAGCAGTCCCTCAGGGTCCACTGAAGCTTTCTTT. Combining the CDR3 with reference TRBV28 and TRBJ1-1 gives the whole variable domain DVKVTQSSRYLVKRTGEKVFLECVQDMDHENMFWYRQDPGLGLRLIYFSYDVKMKEKGDIPEGYSVSREKKERFSLILESASTNQTSMYLCASSPSGSTEAFFGQGTRLTVV.

This clonotype was found a few times. The chain links TRBV5-1 to TRBJ1-4; 8 bases are shared with TRBD1. The CDR3 loop spans 15 amino acids. V dropped 5 bases and J dropped 4; count of bases not matched to a gene: 7. CDR1 and CDR2 (germline): SGHRS, YFSETQ. The CDR3 here is CASRTQGADNEKLFF. In nucleotides, the CDR3 is TGCGCCAGCAGGACTCAGGGGGCAGATAATGAAAAACTGTTTTTT.

This chain connects TRBV3-1 to TRBJ2-5, with 8 bases that match TRBD2. V was pared by 5 bases and J by 5 bases, with 7 bases of the junction left unmatched. Germline values: CDR1 LGHDT, CDR2 YNNKEL (reference sequence). The CDR3 spans 14 residues. CDR3 region: CASSRQVAGETQYF. The CDR3, as DNA: TGTGCCAGCAGCAGACAGGTAGCGGGGGAGACCCAGTACTTC.

The chain is built from TRBV28 and TRBJ2-1, with D possibly TRBD1 on 6 matching bases. Trimming removed 6 bases from V and 7 bases from J, with 10 bases in between. There are 12 residues in the CDR3. The germline V gene has CDR1 MDHEN and CDR2 SYDVKM. CDR3 amino acids: CASRKGGNEQFF. In nucleotides, the CDR3 is TGTGCCAGCAGGAAAGGGGGTAATGAGCAGTTCTTC.

This clonotype came up a few times. This chain uses TRBV27 with TRBJ2-1, with 9 bases aligning to TRBD2. Germline V gene lookup returns CDR1 MNHEY and CDR2 SMNVEV (reference sequence). The junction had 7 bases not matched to a gene; V was cut back by 0 bases and J by 4 bases. The CDR3 contains 17 residues. This CDR3 reads CASSLSSGGPPYNEQFF. For the CDR3, the DNA is TGTGCCAGCAGTTTATCTAGCGGGGGCCCGCCTTACAATGAGCAGTTCTTC.

The V call is TRBV7-9, the J call TRBJ2-5, with D perhaps TRBD2 (6 bases). Near its end, the DNA agrees better with TRBJ2-7, so the J call may be wrong. Germline values: CDR1 SEHNR, CDR2 FQNEAQ (reference sequence). CDR3 length: 14 amino acids. CDR3: CASSHAGRSYEQYF. CDR3 DNA sequence: TGTGCCAGCAGCCATGCCGGGAGATCCTACGAGCAGTACTTC.

The gene calls are TRBV2 and TRBJ2-7; D remains ambiguous. The CDR3 contains 12 residues. Germline V gives CDR1 SNHLY, CDR2 FYNNEI. The V end was cut by 2 bases, the J end by 4 bases, with 6 bases between. The CDR3 is CASSEMSYEQYF. CDR3 coding DNA: TGTGCCAGCAGTGAAATGAGTTACGAGCAGTACTTC.

This clonotype was observed a few times. The chain couples TRBV7-9 to TRBJ2-5, with D uncertain. CDR3 length: 12 residues. The germline V gene encodes CDR1 SEHNR and CDR2 FQNEAQ (reference sequence). V was trimmed by 5 bases and J by 12 bases, leaving 16 bases between them. In DNA form, the CDR3 reads TGTGCCAGCAGCGACACAGAGTTGGGCGAGTACTTC. Its protein product is CASSDTELGEYF.

This clonotype has just a few counts. The rearrangement joins TRBV12-3 or TRBV12-4 to TRBJ2-1, with D unresolved. The CDR3 spans 15 residues. Trimming removed 1 base at V and 2 bases at J, with 9 bases between. The CDR3 region has the DNA TGTGCCAGCAGTTTAGAGGGTACGCCCTACAATGAGCAGTTCTTC. This translates into CASSLEGTPYNEQFF.

This clonotype came up a few times. The V call is TRBV7-2, the J call TRBJ1-1; D is possibly TRBD1 (5 bases). The V gene lost 5 bases and the J gene lost 6 bases, with 13 bases spanning the gap. Germline V CDR1 and CDR2: SGHTA, FQGNSA. The CDR3 consists of 13 residues. CDR3 DNA: TGTGCCAGCAGCAATCAGGGTTTTGCTGAAGCTTTCTTT. Translating it yields CASSNQGFAEAFF.

This clonotype was seen only a few times. This chain connects TRBV11-2 to TRBJ2-1; 11 bases fit TRBD2. The CDR3 has 16 amino acids. Germline CDR1 reads SGHAT; CDR2 reads FQNNGV. The V segment lost 5 bases and the J segment 9 bases; nucleotides outside the gene matches: 12. The CDR3 sequence: CASSPWFSGGESEQFF. For the CDR3, the DNA is TGTGCCAGCAGCCCGTGGTTTAGCGGGGGGGAATCTGAGCAGTTCTTC.

The V call is TRBV6-4, the J call TRBJ2-3, with 9 bases matching TRBD2. Germline lookup yields CDR1 MRHNA and CDR2 SNTAGT. Losses at the gene ends were 5 bases for V and 4 bases for J; bases not matched to a gene: 7. This CDR3 spans 15 amino acids. The CDR3 sequence is CASSLVAGEPDTQYF. The CDR3 bases are TGTGCCAGCAGTTTGGTAGCGGGAGAACCAGATACGCAGTATTTT.

This clonotype was found a few times. CDR3 amino acids: CSATTGRGNTIYF. DNA of the CDR3: TGCAGCGCTACGACTGGACGGGGAAACACCATATATTTT. This chain connects TRBV29-1 to TRBJ1-3, with D unclear. Germline V gene sequence: CDR1 SQVTM, CDR2 ANQGSEA. V lost 7 bases and J 4 bases, leaving 14 bases between the germline ends. CDR3 length: 13 residues.

The rearrangement uses TRBV7-3 and TRBJ2-3; D gene unclear. Germline V gene sequence: CDR1 SGHTA, CDR2 FQGTGA. The CDR3 totals 13 residues. V was clipped by 5 bases and J by 4 bases, with 10 bases between them. The CDR3 coding sequence is TGTGCCAGCAGCGCGACCCCTCCAGATACGCAGTATTTT. Encoded protein: CASSATPPDTQYF. Drawing the rest from reference TRBV7-3 and TRBJ2-3, the complete variable domain is GAGVSQTPSNKVTEKGKYVELRCDPISGHTALYWYRQSLGQGPEFLIYFQGTGAADDSGLPNDRFFAVRPEGSVSTLKIQRTERGDSAVYLCASSATPPDTQYFGPGTRLTVL.

This chain uses TRBV9 with TRBJ2-7; D is unresolved. The CDR3 totals 14 residues. The germline V gene encodes CDR1 SGDLS and CDR2 YYNGEE. V shed 3 bases and J shed 1 base, with 11 bases lying between them. The CDR3 sequence: CASSADAVSYEQYF. As DNA, the CDR3 is TGTGCCAGCAGCGCCGACGCCGTGTCCTACGAGCAGTACTTC.

The chain uses TRBV5-8 and TRBJ2-3, with TRBD2 identical over 10 bases. Germline V gene data show CDR1 as SGHTS and CDR2 as YDEGEE. Trimming at V came to 5 bases and at J to 1 base, leaving 4 bases not matched to a gene. This CDR3 is built from 15 residues. The DNA of the CDR3 is TGTGCCAGCAGGGCCGGGACTAGCGGCACAGATACGCAGTATTTT. This translates into CASRAGTSGTDTQYF.

The chain links TRBV29-1 to TRBJ2-7; 10 nucleotides match TRBD1. The V and J ends lost 3 bases and 3 bases, in that order; junction bases with no gene match: 8. The CDR3 has 15 residues. In germline, CDR1 is SQVTM, CDR2 ANQGSEA. The CDR3: CSVEGQGTNYYEQYF. CDR3 nucleotide sequence: TGCAGCGTTGAGGGACAGGGGACGAACTACTACGAGCAGTACTTC.

The sample holds a few counts of this clonotype. V and J are TRBV3-1 and TRBJ2-5, with D possibly being TRBD1 or TRBD2 (5 bases each). V shed 6 bases and J shed 0 bases, with 14 bases lying between them. Germline CDR1 and CDR2: LGHDT and YNNKEL (reference sequence). CDR3 length: 15 amino acids. The CDR3 sequence is CASRRGRPYQETQYF. The CDR3 nucleotides are TGTGCCAGCAGGAGGGGCAGACCATACCAAGAGACCCAGTACTTC.

This clonotype was counted between two and nine times. V is TRBV20-1 and J is TRBJ2-3, with D tentatively TRBD1 or TRBD2 (5 bases each). This CDR3 is 14 amino acids long. CDR1 is DFQATT, CDR2 SNEGSKA, per germline (reference sequence). V lost 6 bases to trimming and J lost 4 bases, with 17 bases between them. The CDR3 DNA is TGCAGTGCGGCCGGGACGGACCTTCCAGATACGCAGTATTTT. Residues: CSAAGTDLPDTQYF.

The table lists this clonotype with a few counts. The chain combines TRBV20-1 with TRBJ1-1; D is ambiguous. V was shortened by 6 bases and J by 4 bases, with 15 bases between the two germline ends. From germline, CDR1 is DFQATT and CDR2 SNEGSKA (reference sequence). This CDR3 contains 13 residues. The CDR3 loop reads CSAYTVTSTEAFF. Written as DNA, the CDR3 is TGCAGTGCGTATACAGTGACCAGCACTGAAGCTTTCTTT.

This sequence joins TRBV28 and TRBJ1-1; 12 positions agree with TRBD1. Germline V lookup: CDR1 MDHEN, CDR2 SYDVKM. CDR3 length: 15 amino acids. The J segment lost 3 bases and the V segment lost 7 bases, leaving 6 bases of the junction unmatched. The CDR3 nucleotides are TGTGCCAGCACACCAGGGACAGGGGGCTACACTGAAGCTTTCTTT. Its protein is CASTPGTGGYTEAFF.

This clonotype was detected only a few times. The CDR3 spells CASSLRTGGVFYEQYF. Written as DNA, the CDR3 is TGTGCCAGCAGTTTACGGACAGGGGGAGTATTCTACGAGCAGTACTTC. The V gene is TRBV28, the J gene TRBJ2-5; 10 bases agree with TRBD1. The J call is uncertain, as TRBJ2-7 better fits the DNA end. The V gene's germline CDR1 is MDHEN and CDR2 SYDVKM. The CDR3 has 16 residues.